Detailed here is one T cell receptor (beta chain). Its binding antigen is unknown. No much larger clonotype is one base removed from it; base qualities were not supplied. The library came from 5' RACE. The sample was run on an Illumina HiSeq 2500. A second PCR of roughly 6 to 12 cycles was run with a J-beta primer mix and a sample-barcoded 5' primer. Each TCR beta cDNA molecule received a unique molecular identifier from a template-switch 5' adaptor carrying 12 random nucleotides. At least 2.5 million CDR3-containing paired-end reads were obtained from each sample. The Mint cDNA synthesis kit, primed by a TRBC-specific oligonucleotide, was used to synthesize first-strand cDNA from all RNA. Following uracil-DNA glycosylase treatment, all cDNA underwent a first 18-cycle PCR with the universal primers M1SS and BC2_uni_R. The study's own analysis went as follows. Each sample was normalized by randomly selecting 1 million high-quality reads, each carrying a distinct molecular identifier. Reads sharing molecular identifiers were discarded rather than binned into consensus sequences. MiTCR, run with a Q25 quality threshold and the strictest error-elimination algorithm, handled CDR3 identification, clonotype clustering and error correction. A nonparametric unseen species model with Euler transformation was used to estimate lower-bound total TCR beta diversity. TCRdb trimmed public reads at Q25 via fastp, called clones via MiXCR and kept in-frame beta chains. When rows share a CDR3 protein, they turn into one entry using the most common DNA and genes. TCRdb's processing, not the authors', yielded these V and J calls. Counted in this sample were roughly 800,000 distinct CDR3 sequences; about 48% of them appeared once. In total, the top ten clones hold around 40% of the sample.

The data stem from a study of blood T cells in healthy people across ages (dated by TCRdb to between 2014 and 2017). A note on the overall study: In model experiments, template switching captured roughly one uniquely barcoded TCR beta cDNA molecule for every two T cells. To track age-related changes in TCR beta repertoire diversity, the study relied on deep sequencing normalized with unique cDNA molecular identifiers. The donors were split into four age groups: young (average about 15 years), middle-aged (about 40), aged (about 62) and long-lived (about 82). To avoid experimental bias, donors of different ages were distributed randomly across sequencing lanes. For two donors (one aged 18 to 29 and one aged 80 or older), the study analyzed two additional independent replicas of 1 million unique cDNA reads from the same blood draw.

The roughly 39 donors, aged about 6 to 100 years, were systemically healthy Caucasian individuals from Russia. Roughly 9.5 milliliters of peripheral blood were drawn from each donor into EDTA-treated Vacutainer tubes. Ficoll-Paque density-gradient centrifugation was used to isolate PBMCs, with at least 7 million per sample. Total RNA, at least 6 micrograms per sample, was extracted from PBMCs with Trizol reagent. Naive CD45RAhigh/CD27high T cell percentages were measured by flow cytometry on a PBMC aliquot from every donor. The investigation overall reported the following: Because donor CMV infection status was unknown, age-related changes in expanded clonotypes were potentially confounded. Compared with the aged group, more naive CD4+ T cells, fewer expanded clones and increased TCR diversity were shown by the long-lived group, suggesting age selection. Observed TCR beta diversity per million T cells fell roughly linearly with age, and a significant reduction was already apparent by age roughly 40. There was a strong correlation between observed TCR beta diversity and the percentage of naive T cells measured by flow cytometry. Because profiling used bulk unsorted PBMCs, naive and antigen-experienced compartments could not be compared conclusively. Estimates of total diversity based on one million sequenced T cells were regarded as lower bounds and as underestimates.

Sequencing was carried out using blood. The sequence derives from an elderly man in good health.

The DNA is TGTGCCAGCAGTGAATCAGCTAGCGCAGCCTACAATGAGCAGTTCTTC. It translates as CASSESASAAYNEQFF. The chain is assembled from TRBV6-1 and TRBJ2-1, and possibly TRBD2, on 6 matching bases. There are 16 amino acids in the CDR3, from cysteine to phenylalanine inclusive. The CDR3 DNA has 48 bases and is translated from base 1. The germline V gene supplies CDR1 MNHNS and CDR2 SASEGT. At the junction V is shortened by 2 bases and J by 2 bases, with 13 bases in between.